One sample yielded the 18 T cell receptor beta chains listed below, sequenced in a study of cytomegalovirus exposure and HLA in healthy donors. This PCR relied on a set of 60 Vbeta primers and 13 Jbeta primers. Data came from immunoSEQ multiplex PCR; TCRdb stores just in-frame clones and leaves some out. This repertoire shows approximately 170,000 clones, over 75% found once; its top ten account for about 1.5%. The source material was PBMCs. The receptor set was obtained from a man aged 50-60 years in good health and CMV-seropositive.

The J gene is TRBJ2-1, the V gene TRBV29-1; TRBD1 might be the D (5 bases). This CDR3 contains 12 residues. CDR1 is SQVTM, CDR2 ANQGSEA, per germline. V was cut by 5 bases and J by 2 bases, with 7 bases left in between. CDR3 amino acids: CSVQTAYNEQFF. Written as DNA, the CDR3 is TGCAGCGTTCAGACAGCCTACAATGAGCAGTTCTTC.

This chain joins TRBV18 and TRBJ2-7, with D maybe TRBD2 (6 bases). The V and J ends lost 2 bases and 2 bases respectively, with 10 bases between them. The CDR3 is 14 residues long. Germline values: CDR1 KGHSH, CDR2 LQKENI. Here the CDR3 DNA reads TGTGCCAGCTCACCAGCTAGCGCCCCCTACGAGCAGTACTTC. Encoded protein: CASSPASAPYEQYF.

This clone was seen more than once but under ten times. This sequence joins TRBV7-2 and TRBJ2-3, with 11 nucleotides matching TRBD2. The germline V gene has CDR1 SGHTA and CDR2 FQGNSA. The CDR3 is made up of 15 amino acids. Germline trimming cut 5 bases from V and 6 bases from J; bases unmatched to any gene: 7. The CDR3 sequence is CASSPGTSGADTQYF. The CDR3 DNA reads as TGTGCCAGCAGCCCCGGGACTAGCGGAGCCGATACGCAGTATTTT.

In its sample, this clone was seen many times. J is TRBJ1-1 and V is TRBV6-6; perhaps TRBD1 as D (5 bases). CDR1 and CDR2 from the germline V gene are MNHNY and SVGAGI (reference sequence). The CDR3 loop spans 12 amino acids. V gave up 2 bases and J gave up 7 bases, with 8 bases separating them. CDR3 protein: CASSYGAVEAFF. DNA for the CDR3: TGTGCCAGCAGTTACGGGGCAGTTGAAGCTTTCTTT.

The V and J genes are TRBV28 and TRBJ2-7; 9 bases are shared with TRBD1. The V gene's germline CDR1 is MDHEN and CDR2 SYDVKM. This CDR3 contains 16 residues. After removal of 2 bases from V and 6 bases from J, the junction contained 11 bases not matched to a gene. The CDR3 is CASSLPPGQGKVEQYF. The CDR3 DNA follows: TGTGCCAGCAGTTTACCCCCGGGACAGGGAAAGGTCGAGCAGTACTTC.

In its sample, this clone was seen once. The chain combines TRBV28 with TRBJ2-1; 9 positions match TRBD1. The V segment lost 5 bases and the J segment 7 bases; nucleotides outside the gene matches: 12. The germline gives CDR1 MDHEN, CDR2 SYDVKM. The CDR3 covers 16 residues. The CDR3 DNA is TGTGCCAGCAGTGGGGGCAACAGGGGGCTGGTGAATGAGCAGTTCTTC. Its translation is CASSGGNRGLVNEQFF.

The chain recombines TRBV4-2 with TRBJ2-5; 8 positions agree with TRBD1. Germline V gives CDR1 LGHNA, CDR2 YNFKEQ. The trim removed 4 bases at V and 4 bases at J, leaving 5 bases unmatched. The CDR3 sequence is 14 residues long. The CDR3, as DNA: TGTGCCAGCAGCCGTAACAGGGGGTCAGAGACCCAGTACTTC. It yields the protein CASSRNRGSETQYF.

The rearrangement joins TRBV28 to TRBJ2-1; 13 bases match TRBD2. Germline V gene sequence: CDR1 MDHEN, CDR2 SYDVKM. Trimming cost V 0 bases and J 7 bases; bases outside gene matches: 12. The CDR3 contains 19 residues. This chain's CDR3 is CASSLWVLAGGFPVNEQFF. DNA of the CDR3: TGTGCCAGCAGTTTATGGGTACTAGCGGGAGGGTTTCCTGTTAATGAGCAGTTCTTC.

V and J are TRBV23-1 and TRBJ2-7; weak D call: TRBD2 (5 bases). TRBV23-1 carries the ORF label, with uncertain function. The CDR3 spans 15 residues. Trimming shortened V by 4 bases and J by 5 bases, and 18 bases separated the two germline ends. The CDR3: CASSPEAIGYNEQYF. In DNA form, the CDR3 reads TGCGCCAGCAGTCCGGAGGCAATCGGATATAACGAGCAGTACTTC.

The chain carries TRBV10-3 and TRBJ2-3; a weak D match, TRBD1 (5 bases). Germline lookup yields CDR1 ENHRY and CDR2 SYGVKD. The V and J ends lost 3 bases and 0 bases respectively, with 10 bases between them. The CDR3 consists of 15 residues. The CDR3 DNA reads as TGTGCCATCAGTGAAGGGCACAGGAGCACAGATACGCAGTATTTT. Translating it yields CAISEGHRSTDTQYF.

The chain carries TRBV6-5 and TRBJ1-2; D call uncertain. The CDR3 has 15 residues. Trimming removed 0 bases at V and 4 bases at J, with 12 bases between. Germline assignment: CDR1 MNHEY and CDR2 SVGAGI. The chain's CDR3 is CASSYSMGEPYGYTF. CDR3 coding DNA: TGTGCCAGCAGTTACTCGATGGGAGAACCCTATGGCTACACCTTC.

The CDR3 here is CASSSSRGTYEQYF. For the CDR3, the DNA is TGTGCCAGCAGCTCGTCGCGGGGGACCTACGAGCAGTACTTC. The chain is built from TRBV7-9 and TRBJ2-7; the match to TRBD2 covers 7 bases. The ends lost 4 bases at V and 2 bases at J; junction bases unmatched: 5. Germline loops: CDR1 SEHNR, CDR2 FQNEAQ (reference sequence). The CDR3 contains 14 residues. Complete variable domain (other parts from reference TRBV7-9 and TRBJ2-7): DTGVSQNPRHKITKRGQNVTFRCDPISEHNRLYWYRQTLGQGPEFLTYFQNEAQLEKSRLLSDRFSAERPKGSFSTLEIQRTEQGDSAMYLCASSSSRGTYEQYFGPGTRLTVT.

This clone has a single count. The CDR3 nucleotides are TGTGCCAGTAGTATAGGGACTGCTGGGGCCAACGTCCTGACTTTC. Translated: CASSIGTAGANVLTF. The chain joins TRBV19 to TRBJ2-6; the D gene is possibly TRBD2 (5 bases). The CDR3 extends over 15 amino acids. The V end was cut by 1 base, the J end by 2 bases, with 6 bases between. Germline V gives CDR1 LNHDA, CDR2 SQIVND (reference sequence).

CDR3 protein: CASSLPRTGIGAFF. The DNA of the CDR3 is TGTGCCAGCAGCCTCCCGAGGACAGGGATTGGGGCTTTCTTT. The chain combines TRBV7-2 with TRBJ1-1; 8 positions agree with TRBD1. CDR1 and CDR2 (germline): SGHTA, FQGNSA. The CDR3 spans 14 residues. Losses at the gene ends were 5 bases for V and 11 bases for J; bases not matched to a gene: 13.

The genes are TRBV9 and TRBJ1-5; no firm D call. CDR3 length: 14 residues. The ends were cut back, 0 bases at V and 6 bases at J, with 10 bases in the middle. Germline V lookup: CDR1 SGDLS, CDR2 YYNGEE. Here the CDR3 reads CASSVEGAGQPQHF. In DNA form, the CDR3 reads TGTGCCAGCAGCGTAGAAGGTGCGGGTCAGCCCCAGCATTTT. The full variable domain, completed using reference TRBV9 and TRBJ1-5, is DSGVTQTPKHLITATGQRVTLRCSPRSGDLSVYWYQQSLDQGLQFLIQYYNGEERAKGNILERFSAQQFPDLHSELNLSSLELGDSALYFCASSVEGAGQPQHFGDGTRLSIL.

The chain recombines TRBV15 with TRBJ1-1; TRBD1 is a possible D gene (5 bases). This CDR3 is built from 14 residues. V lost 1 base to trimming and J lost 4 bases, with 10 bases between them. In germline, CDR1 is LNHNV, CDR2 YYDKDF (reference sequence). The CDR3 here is CATSRVQEGTEAFF. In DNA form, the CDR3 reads TGTGCCACCAGCAGAGTACAGGAGGGCACTGAAGCTTTCTTT. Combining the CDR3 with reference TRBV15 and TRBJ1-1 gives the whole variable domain DAMVIQNPRYQVTQFGKPVTLSCSQTLNHNVMYWYQQKSSQAPKLLFHYYDKDFNNEADTPDNFQSRRPNTSFCFLDIRSPGLGDTAMYLCATSRVQEGTEAFFGQGTRLTVV.

The CDR3 DNA sequence: TGTGCCAGTAACCGGGACAGGGCTTTCACCGGGGAGCTGTTTTTT. It translates to CASNRDRAFTGELFF. This chain connects TRBV19 to TRBJ2-2, with TRBD1 identical over 9 bases. Germline V gene sequence: CDR1 LNHDA, CDR2 SQIVND (reference sequence). Trimming at V came to 7 bases and at J to 4 bases, leaving 7 bases not matched to a gene. The CDR3 is made up of 15 amino acids. Based on the CDR3 plus reference TRBV19 and TRBJ2-2, the full variable domain is DGGITQSPKYLFRKEGQNVTLSCEQNLNHDAMYWYRQDPGQGLRLIYYSQIVNDFQKGDIAEGYSVSREKKESFPLTVTSAQKNPTAFYLCASNRDRAFTGELFFGEGSRLTVL.

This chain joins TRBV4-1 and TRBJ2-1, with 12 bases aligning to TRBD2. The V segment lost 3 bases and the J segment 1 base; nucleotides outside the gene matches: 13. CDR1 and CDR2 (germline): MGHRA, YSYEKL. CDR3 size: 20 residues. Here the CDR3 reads CASSHSPGQGLAGSYNEQFF. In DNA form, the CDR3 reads TGCGCCAGCAGCCATTCCCCGGGACAGGGACTAGCGGGTTCCTACAATGAGCAGTTCTTC.